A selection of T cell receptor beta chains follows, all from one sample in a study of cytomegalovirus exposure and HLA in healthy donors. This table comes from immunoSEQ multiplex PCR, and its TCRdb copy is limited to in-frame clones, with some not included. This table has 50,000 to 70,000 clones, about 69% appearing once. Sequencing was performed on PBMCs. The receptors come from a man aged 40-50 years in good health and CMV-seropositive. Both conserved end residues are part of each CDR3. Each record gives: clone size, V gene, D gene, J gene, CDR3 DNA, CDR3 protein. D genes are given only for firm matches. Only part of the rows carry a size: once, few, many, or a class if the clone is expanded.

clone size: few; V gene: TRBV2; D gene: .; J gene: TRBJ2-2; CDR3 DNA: TGTGCCAGCAGTCTCATATCCGGGGGAAACACCGGGGAGCTGTTTTTT; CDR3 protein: CASSLISGGNTGELFF
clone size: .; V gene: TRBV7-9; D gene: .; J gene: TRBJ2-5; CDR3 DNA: TGTGCCAGCAGCTCGAGGAGGACTATTCGCGGATGGGCCCAGTACTTC; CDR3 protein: CASSSRRTIRGWAQYF
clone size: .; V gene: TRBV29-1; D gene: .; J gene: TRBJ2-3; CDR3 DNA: TGCAGCGCCACTTCGATGGATACGCAGTATTTT; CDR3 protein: CSATSMDTQYF
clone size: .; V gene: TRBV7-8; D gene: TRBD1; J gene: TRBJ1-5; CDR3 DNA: TGTGCCAGCAGCGCAGGACAGGGGTTGAGCAATCAGCCCCAGCATTTT; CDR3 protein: CASSAGQGLSNQPQHF
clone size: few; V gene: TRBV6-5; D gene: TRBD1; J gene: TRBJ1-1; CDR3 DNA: TGTGCCAGCAGGGGACAGGGGGCAGGGGACACTGAAGCTTTCTTT; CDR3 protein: CASRGQGAGDTEAFF
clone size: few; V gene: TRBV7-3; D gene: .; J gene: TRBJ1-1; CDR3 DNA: TGTGCCAGCAGCTTACAAGCTGAGACTGAAGCTTTCTTT; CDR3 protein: CASSLQAETEAFF
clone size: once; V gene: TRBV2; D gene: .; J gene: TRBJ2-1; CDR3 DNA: TGTGCCACCGTGGTTGTCGGCTACAATGAGCAGTTCTTC; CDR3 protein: CATVVVGYNEQFF
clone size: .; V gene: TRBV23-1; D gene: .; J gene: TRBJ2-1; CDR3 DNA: TGCGCCAGCAGTCCCAAAGCCAGGGTTGACAATGAGCAGTTCTTC; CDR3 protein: CASSPKARVDNEQFF
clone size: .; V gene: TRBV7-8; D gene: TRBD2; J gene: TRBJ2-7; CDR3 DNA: TGTGCCAGCAGCCCTATAGCGGGGATCTACGAGCAGTACTTC; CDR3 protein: CASSPIAGIYEQYF
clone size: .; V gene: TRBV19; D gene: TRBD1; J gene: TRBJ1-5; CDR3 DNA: TGTGCCAGTAGTATGGGGACAGGGATTCGGCAGCCCCAGCATTTT; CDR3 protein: CASSMGTGIRQPQHF
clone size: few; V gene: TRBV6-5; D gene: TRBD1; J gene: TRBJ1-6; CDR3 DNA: TGTGCCAGCCGGGACAGTAATTCACCCCTCCACTTT; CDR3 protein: CASRDSNSPLHF
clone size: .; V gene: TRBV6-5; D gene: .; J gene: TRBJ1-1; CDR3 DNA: TGTGCCAGCAGTTACGATAGTGACAGACAGAACACTGAAGCTTTCTTT; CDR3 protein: CASSYDSDRQNTEAFF
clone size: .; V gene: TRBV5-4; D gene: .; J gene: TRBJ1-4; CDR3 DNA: TGTGCCAGCAGCGGGGGAGGGGGTTCGACTAATGAAAAACTGTTTTTT; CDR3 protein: CASSGGGGSTNEKLFF
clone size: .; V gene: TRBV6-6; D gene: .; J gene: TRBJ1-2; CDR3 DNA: TGTGCCAGCAGCATCCTCGAGGCATACACCTTC; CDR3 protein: CASSILEAYTF
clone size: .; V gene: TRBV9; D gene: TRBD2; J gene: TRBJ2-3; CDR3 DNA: TGTGCCAGCAGCCCGACTAGCGGGGGGCTTAGCACAGATACGCAGTATTTT; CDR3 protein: CASSPTSGGLSTDTQYF
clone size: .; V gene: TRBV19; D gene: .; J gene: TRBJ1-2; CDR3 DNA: TGTGCCAGTAGCCTCGGAGCTGGGTCTTCTGGCTACACCTTC; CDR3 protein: CASSLGAGSSGYTF
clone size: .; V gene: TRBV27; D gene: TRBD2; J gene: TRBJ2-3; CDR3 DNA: TGTGCCAGCAGTTTCCCCCCCGGGGGGGGCACAGATACGCAGTATTTT; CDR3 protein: CASSFPPGGGTDTQYF
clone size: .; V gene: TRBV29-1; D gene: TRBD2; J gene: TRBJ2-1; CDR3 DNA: TGCAGCGTTCAGATGCTAGCGGGGGGGCGTGAGCAGTTCTTC; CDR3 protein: CSVQMLAGGREQFF
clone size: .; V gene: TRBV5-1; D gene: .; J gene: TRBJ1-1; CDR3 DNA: TGCGCCAGCAGCTTGGAACTACTGAACACTGAAGCTTTCTTT; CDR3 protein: CASSLELLNTEAFF
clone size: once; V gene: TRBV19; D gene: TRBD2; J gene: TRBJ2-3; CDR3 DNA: TGTGCCAGTAATAGCGGGGGGGCGGGAGATACGCAGTATTTT; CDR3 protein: CASNSGGAGDTQYF
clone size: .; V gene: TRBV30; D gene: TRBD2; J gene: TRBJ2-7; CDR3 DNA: TGTGCCTGGAGCCCAGGTCTAGCGGGGGGATCCTACGAGCAGTACTTC; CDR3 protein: CAWSPGLAGGSYEQYF
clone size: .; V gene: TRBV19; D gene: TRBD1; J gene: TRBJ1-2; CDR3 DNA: TGTGCCAGTAGTTCAGACAGGGGGGAGTCCACCTTC; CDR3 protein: CASSSDRGESTF
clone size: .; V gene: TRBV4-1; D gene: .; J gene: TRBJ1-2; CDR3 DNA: TGCGCCAGCAGCCGTCTATCAGGGGAGATCTATGGCTACACCTTC; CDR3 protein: CASSRLSGEIYGYTF
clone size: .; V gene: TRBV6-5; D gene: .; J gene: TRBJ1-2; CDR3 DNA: TGTGCCAGCAGTTACGCTGACACAGATAACTATGGCTACACCTTC; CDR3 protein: CASSYADTDNYGYTF
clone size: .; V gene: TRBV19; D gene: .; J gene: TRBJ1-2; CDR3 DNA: TGTGCCAGTAGTGCAGGAGGGGCTGACGATGGCTACACCTTC; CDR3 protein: CASSAGGADDGYTF
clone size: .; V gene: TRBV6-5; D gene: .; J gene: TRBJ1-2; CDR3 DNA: TGTGCCAGCACCAAGGGGGTCGGCTATGGCTACACCTTC; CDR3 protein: CASTKGVGYGYTF
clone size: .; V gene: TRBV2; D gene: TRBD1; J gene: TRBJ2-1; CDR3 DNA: TGTGCCAGCAGTTCCCGGGACAGGGTTGAGCAGTTCTTC; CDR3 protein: CASSSRDRVEQFF
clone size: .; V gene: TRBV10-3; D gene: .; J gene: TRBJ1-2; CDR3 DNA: TGTGCCATCAGTGAGGAGGGGGGGAGGGATGGCTACACCTTC; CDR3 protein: CAISEEGGRDGYTF
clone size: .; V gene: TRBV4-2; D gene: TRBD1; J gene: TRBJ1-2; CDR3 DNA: TGTGCCAGCAGCGGTCCCGGGACAGGGGTAGGCTATGGCTACACCTTC; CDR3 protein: CASSGPGTGVGYGYTF
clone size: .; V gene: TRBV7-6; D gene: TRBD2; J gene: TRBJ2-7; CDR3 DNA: TGTGCCAGCAGCTTAGCGCTGGGACTAGCGGGCTACGAGCAGTACTTC; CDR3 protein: CASSLALGLAGYEQYF
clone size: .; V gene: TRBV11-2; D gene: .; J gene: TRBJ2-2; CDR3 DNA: TGTGCCAGCAGCTTCCGCGGGGCCGCCACCGGGGAGCTGTTTTTT; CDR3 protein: CASSFRGAATGELFF
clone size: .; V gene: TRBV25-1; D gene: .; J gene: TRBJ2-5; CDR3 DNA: TGTGCCAGCAGTGAAAGCAGGGGTTGGGAGACCCAGTACTTC; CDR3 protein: CASSESRGWETQYF
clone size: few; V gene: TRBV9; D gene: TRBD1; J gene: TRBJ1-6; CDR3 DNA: TGTGCCAGCAGCACAGACAGGGGGATGTCACCCCTCCACTTT; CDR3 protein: CASSTDRGMSPLHF
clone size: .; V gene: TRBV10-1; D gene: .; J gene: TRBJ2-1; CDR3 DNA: TGCGCCAGCAGTGAGTCTGCGGGTTACAATGAGCAGTTCTTC; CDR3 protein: CASSESAGYNEQFF
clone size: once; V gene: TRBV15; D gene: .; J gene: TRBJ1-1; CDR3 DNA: TGTGCCACCAGCAGAGATAACAGGGCTTTCTTT; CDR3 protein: CATSRDNRAFF
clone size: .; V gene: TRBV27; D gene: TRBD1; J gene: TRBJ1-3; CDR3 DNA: TGTGCCAGCAGCCCCGGGACAGGGTTGTTTGAGTTACGGCCCATATATTTT; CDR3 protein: CASSPGTGLFELRPIYF